The entry below describes one T cell receptor beta chain. The target of this receptor is not known. Qualities for individual bases were not recorded, and no much larger clone is one base off. The CDR3 runs 11 residues from the cysteine to the phenylalanine. The CDR3 DNA has 33 bases and is translated from base 1. V was cut back by 6 bases and J by 4 bases, leaving a gap of 7 bases between them. Looking up the germline V gene yields CDR1 SGHNT and CDR2 YENEEA. The data belong to a study of tumor-infiltrating lymphocytes in primary liver carcinoma (dated by TCRdb to the late 2010s). Regarding the complete study: The five patients, three men and two women aged 30 to 69 years, had hepatocellular carcinoma (four) or combined HCC and intrahepatic cholangiocarcinoma (one). The five patients had tumors of stage T1-T3 N0M0, with maximum diameters ranging from about 4.2 to 10 cm. Each sample produced about 3.5 to 7.13 million productive TCRbeta reads, and read depth showed no significant difference between tissue types. For each liver tumor, the study sampled five regions along with adjacent normal tissue and blood, and applied TCRbeta repertoire sequencing, expression microarrays and whole-exome sequencing. A total of around 35 specimens from 5 patients went through TCRbeta repertoire sequencing, namely 25 tumor regions, 5 adjacent noncancerous liver tissues and 5 peripheral blood samples. Technical replicate repertoires showed high reproducibility, with mean shared-clone rates about 0.88 and correlation coefficients above 0.95.

The full study reports these points: Bulk unsorted samples precluded comparing CD4+ and CD8+ T cell repertoires. Pairs of tumor regions showed greater repertoire overlap (mean around 36%) than tumor-adjacent pairs (17%) or tumor-blood pairs (approximately 15%), which is consistent with antigen-driven expansion. The top 250 clones accounted for a significantly greater share of the repertoire in tumors than in blood (p = 0.039). Only the TCR beta chain was sequenced, which likely underestimates true repertoire diversity because unpaired alpha chains were not captured. The study included only five or six patients, and the authors note findings should be validated in a larger study.

Total RNA and DNA were co-extracted from roughly 20-30 mg of bulk tissue with the AllPrep DNA/RNA mini kit, without cell sorting. Between November 2015 and March 2016, roughly 5 patients in China with histopathologically diagnosed primary liver carcinoma had their tumors surgically resected. Patients had chronic HBV infection and were treatment-naive at sampling. Each fresh piece of tumor and adjacent tissue was cut in two, with one half stored in RNAlater at -80 degrees C and the other half sent for histology. Starting from around 520 ng total RNA, TCRbeta-specific cDNA was produced by reverse transcription with a constant-region primer and ProtoScript II reverse transcriptase. TCRbeta libraries were built with three nested multiplex PCR rounds, a slightly modified ARM-PCR procedure. Each of the first two PCR rounds ran for about 10 cycles and used multiplex TRBV1-TRBV30 forward primers together with a Cbeta reverse primer. Sample barcodes and Illumina adapters were added in a final 25-cycle PCR using Deep VentR polymerase. Before sequencing, amplicons of 200-500 bp were gel-purified using a QIAquick gel extraction kit. An Illumina HiSeq 2500 was used to sequence the TCRbeta amplicons, generating 250-bp paired-end reads. The published analysis was carried out like this. Trimmomatic v0.33 was used to quality-trim the reads, and FLASH v1.2.11 was used to merge paired reads so that full CDR3 sequences could be recovered. V, D and J germline segments were assigned to the rearranged TCRbeta sequences by MiGEC v1.2.1b. VDJtools v1.0.0 computed clonotype statistics and Shannon-Wiener diversity indices. To cut down on sampling bias, every analysis after diversity analysis relied on just the 250 most abundant clonotypes from each sample. TCRdb passed the public sequencing reads through fastp at Q25 and MiXCR, retaining productive beta sequences. Each entry merges the rows of one CDR3 protein and shows their most common DNA and genes. TCRdb's processing, not the authors', yielded these V and J calls. The sample includes some 130,000 distinct CDR3 sequences, with 55% to 70% observed a single time. More than 8% of the sample rests with the top ten.

This receptor was obtained from a woman aged 60-75 years with primary liver carcinoma and hepatitis B virus infection. Sample: tumor-adjacent normal liver tissue. The V and J genes are TRBV11-3 and TRBJ2-7, with no confidently assigned D gene. The nucleotide sequence reads TGTGCCAGCAGTTATGAGTACGAGCAGTACTTC. It is translated as CASSYEYEQYF.